The 16 T cell receptor beta chains listed next were all sequenced from one sample in a study of shared clonotypes between healthy human individuals. Measured with immunoSEQ multiplex PCR; TCRdb has only the in-frame clones, and not every one. The data hold about 480,000 clones, with nearly 80% observed a single time. Specimen: PBMCs. Every receptor here comes from a woman between 35 and 50 years old in good health. Some clones in this sample may be carry-over from other donors' samples.

CDR3 protein: CASSLGGDKQETQYF. The CDR3 nucleotides are TGCGCCAGCAGCTTAGGAGGGGATAAACAAGAGACCCAGTACTTC. The chain is built from TRBV5-1 and TRBJ2-5; tentatively, D is TRBD2 (6 bases). CDR3 size: 15 residues. V was shortened by 2 bases and J by 2 bases, with 13 bases between the two germline ends. In germline, CDR1 is SGHRS, CDR2 YFSETQ. Filled out from reference TRBV5-1 and TRBJ2-5, the complete variable domain reads KAGVTQTPRYLIKTRGQQVTLSCSPISGHRSVSWYQQTPGQGLQFLFEYFSETQRNKGNFPGRFSGRQFSNSRSEMNVSTLELGDSALYLCASSLGGDKQETQYFGPGTRLLVL.

The rearrangement uses TRBV27 and TRBJ2-6, with 9 bases lining up with TRBD2. The CDR3 is 18 amino acids. With 1 base clipped from V and 0 bases from J, the junction kept 4 bases outside the gene matches. The germline gives CDR1 MNHEY, CDR2 SMNVEV (reference sequence). For the CDR3, the DNA is TGTGCCAGCAGTTTATATGGCGGGAGGGTCTCTGGGGCCAACGTCCTGACTTTC. This translates into CASSLYGGRVSGANVLTF.

The V call is TRBV11-2, the J call TRBJ2-2, with 7 nucleotides matching TRBD2. The CDR3 runs to 15 residues. The germline V gene has CDR1 SGHAT and CDR2 FQNNGV. J gave up 5 bases and V 4 bases, and 7 bases lay outside the gene matches. The chain's CDR3 is CASSWRGGQTGELFF. The CDR3 DNA reads as TGTGCCAGCAGCTGGAGGGGAGGGCAGACCGGGGAGCTGTTTTTT.

V gene TRBV28 combines with J gene TRBJ2-7; 8 bases agree with TRBD1. The germline CDR1 and CDR2 sequences are MDHEN and SYDVKM. This CDR3 contains 16 residues. The J segment lost 2 bases and the V segment lost 5 bases, leaving 11 bases of the junction unmatched. This CDR3 is CASSHRTGRTTYEQYF. The CDR3 nucleotides are TGTGCCAGCAGTCATCGGACAGGGAGAACCACCTACGAGCAGTACTTC.

The V call is TRBV27, the J call TRBJ2-3, with a tentative D call TRBD2 (6 bases). V lost 8 bases to trimming and J lost 6 bases, with 21 bases between them. The CDR3 spans 15 residues. Germline CDR1 and CDR2: MNHEY and SMNVEV (reference sequence). The DNA of the CDR3 is TGTGCCAGCGGGCGAGGGAGCGGGTTTCCGGATACGCAGTATTTT. Protein sequence: CASGRGSGFPDTQYF.

This clone has more than one count but fewer than ten. The gene calls are TRBV29-1 and TRBJ1-1, with D unclear. The CDR3 spans 12 residues. Germline values: CDR1 SQVTM, CDR2 ANQGSEA. The V and J ends lost 3 bases and 2 bases respectively, with 7 bases between them. CDR3 DNA sequence: TGCAGCGTTGATTGGACTAACACTGAAGCTTTCTTT. Translated: CSVDWTNTEAFF.

The chain employs TRBV9 and TRBJ2-2, with 10 nucleotides matching TRBD2. V shed 0 bases and J 4 bases; nucleotides not matched to a gene: 9. Germline V lookup: CDR1 SGDLS, CDR2 YYNGEE. CDR3 length: 18 residues. The CDR3 nucleotides read TGTGCCAGCAGCGTAGAATCGGCTAGCGGGAGCGGCACCGGGGAGCTGTTTTTT. Its translation: CASSVESASGSGTGELFF. Supplemented by reference TRBV9 and TRBJ2-2, the full variable domain reads DSGVTQTPKHLITATGQRVTLRCSPRSGDLSVYWYQQSLDQGLQFLIQYYNGEERAKGNILERFSAQQFPDLHSELNLSSLELGDSALYFCASSVESASGSGTGELFFGEGSRLTVL.

V usage is TRBV28 and J usage is TRBJ1-4; no firm D call. Trimming pared 5 bases from V and 4 bases from J, leaving 5 bases between. The CDR3 is 12 residues long. Germline V lookup: CDR1 MDHEN, CDR2 SYDVKM. CDR3 DNA: TGTGCCAGCAGTCCAGATAATGAAAAACTGTTTTTT. This codes for CASSPDNEKLFF.

The chain links TRBV19 to TRBJ2-4, with D possibly called TRBD1 or TRBD2 (5 bases each). The CDR3 runs to 14 residues. Trimming left V 5 bases short and J 8 bases short, with 16 bases between. The germline CDR1 and CDR2 sequences are LNHDA and SQIVND (reference sequence). CDR3 nucleotide sequence: TGTGCCAGTAGTGCCTCTGGGACGGTGGACATTCAGTACTTC. It codes for CASSASGTVDIQYF.

The CDR3 loop reads CASTPTKPYEQYF. The CDR3 bases are TGTGCCAGCACCCCGACTAAACCCTACGAGCAGTACTTC. The chain uses TRBV28 and TRBJ2-7, with D maybe TRBD2 (5 bases). The germline V and J ends were trimmed by 7 bases and 2 bases, with 12 bases remaining between them. Germline values: CDR1 MDHEN, CDR2 SYDVKM. CDR3 length: 13 amino acids.

The chain couples TRBV20-1 to TRBJ2-1; no clear D. This CDR3 has 10 amino acids. CDR1 is DFQATT, CDR2 SNEGSKA, per germline (reference sequence). V was shortened by 6 bases and J by 4 bases, with 4 bases between the two germline ends. CDR3 coding DNA: TGCAGTGCCCCTTACAATGAGCAGTTCTTC. It translates to CSAPYNEQFF.

The rearrangement links TRBV30 to TRBJ2-5; D not certain. The assigned J gene may be wrong: the sequence end matches TRBJ2-7 better. In germline, CDR1 is GTSNPN, CDR2 SVGIG (reference sequence). The CDR3 has 14 amino acids. The CDR3 loop reads CAWNRLASSYEQYF. The CDR3 DNA is TGTGCCTGGAATCGACTCGCAAGCTCCTACGAGCAGTACTTC.

This clone was seen a few times. The chain carries TRBV30 and TRBJ2-2; TRBD1 matches at 8 bases. Unmatched junction bases numbered 6, after V lost 2 bases and J lost 4 bases. The CDR3 sequence is 15 residues long. Germline values: CDR1 GTSNPN, CDR2 SVGIG (reference sequence). CDR3 sequence: CAWSRGQAGTGELFF. The CDR3 DNA reads TGTGCCTGGAGTAGGGGACAGGCGGGCACCGGGGAGCTGTTTTTT.

This rearrangement joins TRBV18 to TRBJ2-3; TRBD2 matches at 10 bases. V shed 3 bases and J 3 bases; nucleotides not matched to a gene: 3. This CDR3 is built from 15 residues. Looked up from germline, CDR1 is KGHSH and CDR2 is LQKENI. The CDR3: CASSPRTSGTDTQYF. The CDR3 DNA is TGTGCCAGCTCACCGAGGACTAGCGGAACAGATACGCAGTATTTT.

This chain connects TRBV11-3 to TRBJ1-1; 11 positions agree with TRBD1. CDR1 is SGHNT and CDR2 is YENEEA in the germline V gene. The CDR3 is made up of 14 amino acids. With V trimmed by 5 bases and J by 6 bases, 5 bases remained unmatched. CDR3 bases: TGTGCCAGCAGCACCGGACAGGGGGCAGCTGAAGCTTTCTTT. Translated: CASSTGQGAAEAFF.

The chain recombines TRBV29-1 with TRBJ2-3, with 10 bases matching TRBD2. The CDR3 is made up of 16 amino acids. Germline trimming cut 3 bases from V and 2 bases from J; bases unmatched to any gene: 8. The germline V gene encodes CDR1 SQVTM and CDR2 ANQGSEA. As DNA, the CDR3 is TGCAGCGTTGAGTCTAGCGGGAGAAGTGACACAGATACGCAGTATTTT. This gives the protein CSVESSGRSDTDTQYF.